The T cell receptor (beta chain) under discussion was sequenced for a study of vaccination and CD4 T cells after COVID-19. Across the whole study: Those taking part got two shots of either the BNT162b2 or the mRNA-1273 vaccine. Drawing of post-COVID samples took place a median roughly 97 days after diagnosis (range 35 to 161). The control cultures got either a CEFX pool, an HIV-1 Nef pool, or no peptide at all.

With the Oncomine TCR Beta short-read assay, DNA from cultured CD4+ T cells was sequenced. TCRdb used MiXCR to reprocess the PCR reads, holding one entry per CDR3 protein. The table has 11,000 to 15,000 distinct CDR3 sequences, about 46% seen once. Treatment denoted: roughly 11-day PBMC culture with coronavirus spike peptide pools or control peptides (ViraFEST assay). After being plated at a few million per well, PBMCs were cultured with about 10 IU/ml IL-2 and around 11 ug/ml peptide pools. In regard to this clonotype: The antigen remains unidentified.

The V and J ends lost 6 bases and 7 bases respectively, with 13 bases between them. The germline gives CDR1 MNHNS, CDR2 SASEGT. This CDR3 is 14 amino acids long. V and J are TRBV6-1 and TRBJ1-6; possibly TRBD1 for D (5 bases). What was sequenced was cultured CD4+ T cells from blood. This clonotype originated in a human donor with COVID-19. The chain's CDR3 is CASRGAGNNSPLHF. The CDR3 DNA sequence: TGTGCCAGCAGGGGCGCAGGGAACAATTCACCCCTCCACTTT.